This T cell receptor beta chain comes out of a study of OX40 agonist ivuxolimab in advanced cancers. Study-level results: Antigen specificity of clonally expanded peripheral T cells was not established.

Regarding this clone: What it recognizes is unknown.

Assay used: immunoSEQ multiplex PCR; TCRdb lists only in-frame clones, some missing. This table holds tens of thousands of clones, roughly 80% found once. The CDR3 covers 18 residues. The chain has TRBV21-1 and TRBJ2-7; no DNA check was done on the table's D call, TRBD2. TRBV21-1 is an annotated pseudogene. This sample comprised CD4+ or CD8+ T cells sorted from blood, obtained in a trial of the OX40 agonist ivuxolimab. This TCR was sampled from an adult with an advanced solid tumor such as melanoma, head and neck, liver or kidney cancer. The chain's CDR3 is CASSRRTSGEDSPYEQYF. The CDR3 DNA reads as TGTGCCAGCAGCAGGAGAACTAGCGGGGAAGACTCCCCCTACGAGCAGTACTTC.